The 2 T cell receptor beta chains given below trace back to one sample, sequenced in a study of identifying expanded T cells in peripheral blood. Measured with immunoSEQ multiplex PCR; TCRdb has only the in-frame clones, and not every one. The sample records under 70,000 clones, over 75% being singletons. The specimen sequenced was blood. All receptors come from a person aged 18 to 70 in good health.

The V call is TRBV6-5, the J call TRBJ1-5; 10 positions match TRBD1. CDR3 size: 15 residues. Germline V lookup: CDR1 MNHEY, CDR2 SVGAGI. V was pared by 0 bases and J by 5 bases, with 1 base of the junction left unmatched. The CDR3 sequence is CASSYSGTGDQPQHF. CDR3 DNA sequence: TGTGCCAGCAGTTACTCTGGGACAGGGGATCAGCCCCAGCATTTT.

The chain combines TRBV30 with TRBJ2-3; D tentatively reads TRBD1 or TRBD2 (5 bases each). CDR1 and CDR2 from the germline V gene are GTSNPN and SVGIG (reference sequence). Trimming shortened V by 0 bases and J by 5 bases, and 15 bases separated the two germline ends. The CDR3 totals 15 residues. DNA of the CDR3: TGTGCCTGGAGTGTACTTGGGAGTGGGGGAGATACGCAGTATTTT. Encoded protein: CAWSVLGSGGDTQYF.